The sequence of this T cell receptor (beta chain) was determined in a study of T cells in tumors after PD-1 blockade. The wider study: Some patients also took daily vismodegib 150 mg during anti-PD-1 treatment. Blood samples averaged 113,528 templates (range roughly 22,000-260,000) and 36,536 unique clonotypes.

For this clone: Its antigen is not known.

Overall study results and limits: About 41% of tumor TCR clonotypes were also found in blood.

Tumor or blood genomic DNA was sequenced, with inputs of roughly 550 ng to 6,500 ng. Sequencing was performed with immunoSEQ multiplex PCR; in TCRdb, only in-frame clones are kept and a portion is missing. Of approximately 47,000 clones listed, roughly 80% are singletons. The CDR3 is 17 residues long. V was pared by 0 bases and J by 2 bases, with 16 bases between. The germline V gene encodes CDR1 MNHNS and CDR2 SASEGT. The rearrangement uses TRBV6-1 and TRBJ1-2; D may be TRBD1 (5 bases). This receptor was taken from a human donor with basal cell carcinoma. The specimen was PBMCs, collected before anti-PD-1 treatment. In DNA, the CDR3 is TGTGCCAGCAGTGAAGCGGTGCTGGGGGGAGGGAACTATGGCTACACCTTC. Its protein product is CASSEAVLGGGNYGYTF.